One TCR beta chain is described in this entry. Its antigen is unidentified. TCRdb re-called the 5' RACE reads with MiXCR, one entry per CDR3 protein. This repertoire shows more than 300,000 distinct CDR3 sequences, 6.8% found once; its top ten account for roughly a sixth. Germline CDR1 reads MNHEY; CDR2 reads SVGAGI. Trimming left V 4 bases short and J 3 bases short, with 16 bases between. The CDR3 is 16 residues long. These data originate in a study of T cells after yellow fever vaccination. Study details: With SMART-Seq v4 Ultra Low Input, the fractions containing low cell numbers were prepared. Study-wide results and limits: Some clonotypes were seen in both the CD4 and the CD8 compartments. These made up a small share and likely arose from convergent recombination. Reappearance after the booster was observed for most primary-vaccination clones (96% CD4, less than 90% CD8).

The sequences come from PBMCs, collected approximately 47 days after the first yellow fever vaccination. This TCR derives from a man younger than 35 who received the YFV17D yellow fever vaccine. The chain employs TRBV6-5 and TRBJ2-4, with D maybe TRBD2 (6 bases). The CDR3 reads CASSSGQRVGKNIQYF. DNA of the CDR3: TGTGCCAGCAGTTCCGGCCAGCGGGTAGGCAAAAACATTCAGTACTTC.